This T cell receptor beta chain is drawn from a study of T cell responses to AZD1222 COVID-19 vaccine. Trimming took 0 bases from V and 4 from J, leaving 15 bases between them. The germline CDR1 and CDR2 sequences are MGHRA and YSYEKL. The CDR3 loop spans 16 amino acids. Study-wide findings and caveats: The study found Spike-specific TCR breadth and depth rose after two AZD1222 doses.

About this clone itself: Its antigen is unknown.

TCRdb's table, derived via immunoSEQ multiplex PCR, lists solely in-frame clones and lacks some. The profile shows around 180,000 clones, around 88% of them singletons. This material consisted of peripheral blood, taken on day 0 of AZD1222 vaccination. The V and J genes are TRBV4-1 and TRBJ1-2; D may be TRBD1 (5 bases). The receptor was isolated from an adult in good health. The chain's CDR3 is CASSQDRWRQSYGYTF. The DNA for the CDR3 is TGCGCCAGCAGCCAAGATCGATGGAGACAGTCCTATGGCTACACCTTC.